The entry that follows covers one TCR beta chain sequence. The antigen this receptor binds is unknown. No much larger clone exists at a distance of one base, and base qualities are not known. Participants in the prospective study were enrolled through a virtual design, were aged roughly 18 to 100 years, and lived in 24 United States geographic areas. In the prospective study, participants were assigned to cohorts based on the clinical history participants reported in a screening survey and a study questionnaire. For ImmuneRACE Cohort 3, a participant was defined as recovered based on two consecutive negative NP/OP PCR tests, clearance by a healthcare professional, or resolution of symptoms. Mobile phlebotomists in the prospective study collected whole blood, serum and a nasopharyngeal or oropharyngeal swab from every participant. Participants in the prospective study had the option to provide additional blood draws and questionnaires over an approximately 2-month period. Before DNA extraction, blood samples from the prospective study were shipped at room temperature or frozen.

TCRbeta CDR3 regions were amplified from genomic DNA using the immunoSEQ Assay, a bias-controlled multiplex PCR. The published analysis was carried out like this. The number of nucleated cells in each sample was estimated from the amplification of reference gene primers within the assay. To quantify the absolute abundance of each unique TCRbeta CDR3 rearrangement, sequence reads were collapsed and filtered. For each sample, productive Simpson clonality was calculated by taking the square root of Simpson's diversity index across productive rearrangements. TCRdb obtained this table from immuneACCESS and retained in-frame rearrangements with V and J assigned. These tables miss some clones; where compared with another copy, unresolved V genes account for less than half of the shortfall, and the remainder is unexplained. The V and J calls and clone size were taken over from that table, and D and trimming were inferred from the DNA. The table for this sample lists some 130,000 clones; 86% of them were counted only once. About 2.5% of the sample is in the top ten clones.

The data derive from a study of blood T cell repertoires in COVID-19 (dated by TCRdb to 2019 to 2021). Study-level background: Samples covering the acute and convalescent phases of COVID-19 were provided by collaborators in the United States, Italy and Spain. The prospective study material was composed of cDNA or gDNA derived from T cells, B-cell-depleted T cells, or PBMCs. The dataset comprised deeply sampled blood TCRbeta repertoires from subjects exposed to, actively infected with, or recovered from COVID-19. The repertoires were released in a freely available public database meant as a resource for research on the immune response to SARS-CoV-2. The samples were drawn from two sources: the first 160 participants of the ongoing ImmuneRACE study, and approximately 1,300 subjects contributed by 6 global collaborators. A de-identified subject ID, COVID-19 status, age in years and sex were almost always included in the sample metadata. Where available, HLA class I and class II types were taken from metadata supplied by the sample provider and were not determined by assay-based typing.

What the authors observed across the whole study: How much clinical and demographic metadata was included differed by source and by participant, and the metadata was provided uncurated.

The material sequenced was PBMCs or T cells enriched from blood (not recorded which). This sequence originates from a woman between 50 and 59 years old who had recovered from COVID-19.

The nucleotide sequence reads TGTGCCAGCAGCTACGGGGGAGGGGTAACTAATGAAAAACTGTTTTTT. Translated, it reads CASSYGGGVTNEKLFF. This chain is built from TRBV7-9 and TRBJ1-4; the D region possibly corresponds to TRBD1 (5 bases align). Deletion took 4 bases off V and 1 base off J, with a span of 13 bases between the germline ends. CDR1 SEHNR and CDR2 FQNEAQ were looked up in the germline V gene (reference sequence). The CDR3 goes from the cysteine to the phenylalanine over 16 residues. The read is trimmed to its CDR3 DNA, 48 bases read in frame from base 1.